This TCR beta chain was observed in a study of blood T cell repertoires in COVID-19. Study as a whole: The origin of the acute and convalescent COVID-19 samples was the United States, Italy and Spain.

Deletions cut 3 bases from V and 3 bases from J, with 13 bases between. This CDR3 is built from 14 residues. The germline CDR1 and CDR2 sequences are SGHNT and YYREEE (reference sequence). Original handling: Amplifying reference gene primers gave estimates of nucleated cell counts. The table came from immunoSEQ multiplex PCR; TCRdb's copy has only in-frame clones and leaves some out. Clone size and V and J calls were adopted from that table, with D and trimming inferred from the DNA. Of about 130,000 clones listed, roughly 81% are singletons. Sequenced sample: peripheral blood. This clonotype originated in a human donor in a cohort sampled during active COVID-19. The gene calls are TRBV5-4 and TRBJ2-7; D possibly corresponds to TRBD1 (5 bases). The CDR3 DNA reads TGTGCCAGCAGCTCAACCCCTGACAGCTACGAGCAGTACTTC. Translation gives CASSSTPDSYEQYF.